The entry below describes one TCR beta chain. This specimen comes from a study of shared clonotypes between healthy human individuals. The wider study: The study drew on a couple of women and three men aged 18 to 49 as donors. The study used three CD4 naive, three CD4 memory, two CD8 naive and one CD8 memory plate per donor.

Germline CDR1 SQVTM, CDR2 ANQGSEA. The ends lost 6 bases at V and 0 bases at J; junction bases unmatched: 1. CDR3 length equals 13 residues. Profiling relied on immunoSEQ multiplex PCR, and the TCRdb table lists in-frame clones only, not all of them. The repertoire has hundreds of thousands of clones, less than 98% of them found once; the top ten carry approximately 0.057%. The receptor was derived from a young woman in good health. The V gene is TRBV29-1, the J gene TRBJ2-1; 8 nucleotides match TRBD2. Source material: naive CD4+ T cells sorted from blood. Subset meaning: CD45RA+ positively selected. The CDR3 region has the DNA TGCAGCGTACTAGCGGACTCCTACAATGAGCAGTTCTTC. Translated: CSVLADSYNEQFF.